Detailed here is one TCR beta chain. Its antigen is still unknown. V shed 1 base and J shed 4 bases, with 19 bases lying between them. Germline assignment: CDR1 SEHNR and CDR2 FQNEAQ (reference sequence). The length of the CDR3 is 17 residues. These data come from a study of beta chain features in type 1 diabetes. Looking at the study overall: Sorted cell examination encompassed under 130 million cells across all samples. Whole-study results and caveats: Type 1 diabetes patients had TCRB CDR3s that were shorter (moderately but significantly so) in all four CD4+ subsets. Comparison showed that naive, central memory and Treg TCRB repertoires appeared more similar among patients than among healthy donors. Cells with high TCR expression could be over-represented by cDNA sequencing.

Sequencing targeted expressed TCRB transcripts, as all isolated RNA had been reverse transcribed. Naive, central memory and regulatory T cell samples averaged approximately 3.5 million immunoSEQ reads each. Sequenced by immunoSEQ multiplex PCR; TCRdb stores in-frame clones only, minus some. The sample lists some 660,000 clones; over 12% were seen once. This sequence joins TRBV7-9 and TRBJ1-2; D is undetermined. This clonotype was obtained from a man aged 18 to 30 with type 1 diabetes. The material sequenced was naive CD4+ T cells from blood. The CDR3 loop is CASSLGQEPVGRYGYTF. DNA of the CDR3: TGTGCCAGCAGCTTAGGGCAGGAACCCGTGGGCCGCTATGGCTACACCTTC.